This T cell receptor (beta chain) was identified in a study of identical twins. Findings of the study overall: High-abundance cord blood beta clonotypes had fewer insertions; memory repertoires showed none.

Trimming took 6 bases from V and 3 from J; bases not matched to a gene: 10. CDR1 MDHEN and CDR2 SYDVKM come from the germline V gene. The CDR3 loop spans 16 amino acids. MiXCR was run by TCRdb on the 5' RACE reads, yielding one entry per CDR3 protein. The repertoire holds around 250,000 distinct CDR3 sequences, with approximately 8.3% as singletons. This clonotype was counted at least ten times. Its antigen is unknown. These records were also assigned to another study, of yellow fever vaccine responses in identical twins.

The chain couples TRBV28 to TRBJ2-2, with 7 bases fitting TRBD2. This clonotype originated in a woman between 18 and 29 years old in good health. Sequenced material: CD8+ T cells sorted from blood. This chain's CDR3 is CASSQILAIDTGELFF. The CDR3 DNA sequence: TGTGCCAGCAGCCAGATACTAGCGATTGACACCGGGGAGCTGTTTTTT.